A single sample gave rise to the 20 T cell receptor beta chains below, sequenced in a study of early T cells in non-severe SARS-CoV-2 infection. In TCRdb, the 5' RACE reads were re-called with MiXCR into one record per CDR3 protein. The sample has about 72,000 distinct CDR3 sequences, 10% seen once; the top ten hold less than 10%. Specimen: whole blood, collected at baseline. The receptors here all came from an adult who was a healthcare worker with PCR-confirmed SARS-CoV-2 infection or an uninfected control (not recorded which).

This clonotype has only a few counts. This rearrangement joins TRBV12-3 or TRBV12-4 to TRBJ2-2; a weak D match, TRBD1 (5 bases). The CDR3 covers 15 residues. The germline V and J ends were trimmed by 4 bases and 4 bases, with 13 bases remaining between them. The CDR3 DNA is TGTGCCAGCAGTTCCGGAGAACAGGCCACCGGGGAGCTGTTTTTT. Encoded protein: CASSSGEQATGELFF.

This clonotype has just a few counts. This chain connects TRBV7-9 to TRBJ2-7; D is unresolved. V lost 5 bases and J lost 3, with 11 bases in between. This CDR3 spans 13 amino acids. Germline CDR1 is SEHNR and CDR2 is FQNEAQ (reference sequence). CDR3 sequence: CASSLPSHYEQYF. The CDR3 DNA follows: TGTGCCAGCAGCCTACCATCCCACTACGAGCAGTACTTC. The complete variable domain, with remaining parts taken from reference TRBV7-9 and TRBJ2-7, reads DTGVSQNPRHKITKRGQNVTFRCDPISEHNRLYWYRQTLGQGPEFLTYFQNEAQLEKSRLLSDRFSAERPKGSFSTLEIQRTEQGDSAMYLCASSLPSHYEQYFGPGTRLTVT.

This clonotype was counted a few times. This chain uses TRBV29-1 with TRBJ1-2; 9 bases fit TRBD1. Germline V CDR1 and CDR2: SQVTM, ANQGSEA. This CDR3 has 14 amino acids. In nucleotides, the CDR3 is TGCGTCGCCGGGACAGGGTTCTTTCGGTATGGCTACACCTTC. Residues: CVAGTGFFRYGYTF. Filled out from reference TRBV29-1 and TRBJ1-2, the complete variable domain reads SAVISQKPSRDICQRGTSLTIQCQVDSQVTMMFWYRQQPGQSLTLIATANQGSEATYESGFVIDKFPISRPNLTFSTLTVSNMSPEDSSIYLCVAGTGFFRYGYTFGSGTRLTVV.

Relative to its sample, this clonotype is large (0.1 to 1%). The chain combines TRBV20-1 with TRBJ2-3; D is possibly TRBD2 (5 bases). The CDR3 runs 16 residues. Germline V gives CDR1 DFQATT, CDR2 SNEGSKA (reference sequence). V lost 0 bases, J lost 2 bases, and 15 bases lay in between. This CDR3 is CSARDWGQDFTDTQYF. The CDR3 nucleotides read TGCAGTGCTAGAGATTGGGGTCAGGACTTCACAGATACGCAGTATTTT.

Turning to this clonotype: At one end, the junction sequence differs from germline, possibly due to a read error. V is TRBV4-3 and J is TRBJ2-5, with D uncertain. Germline loops: CDR1 LGHNA, CDR2 YSLEER. The CDR3 runs to 15 residues. CDR3 region: CASSPSAEMQDTQYF. Written as DNA, the CDR3 is TGCGCCAGCAGCCCATCTGCGGAGATGCAAGATACCCAGTACTTC.

Only a few counts were recorded for this clonotype. The chain recombines TRBV5-1 with TRBJ1-1, with a tentative D call TRBD1 (5 bases). The V end lost 0 bases, the J end lost 1 base, and 7 bases lay between the germline ends. Per the germline V gene, CDR1 is SGHRS and CDR2 is YFSETQ. This CDR3 comprises 14 residues. The CDR3 sequence is CASSLDQGNTEAFF. CDR3 bases: TGCGCCAGCAGCTTGGACCAGGGGAACACTGAAGCTTTCTTT.

The rearrangement joins TRBV20-1 to TRBJ2-5; 11 bases line up with TRBD2. In germline, CDR1 is DFQATT, CDR2 SNEGSKA (reference sequence). V lost 5 bases to trimming and J lost 2 bases; unmatched junction nucleotides: 13. This CDR3 contains 17 residues. The chain's CDR3 is CSAPGRLAGGGQETQYF. The CDR3 DNA is TGCAGTGCTCCCGGTCGGCTAGCGGGGGGAGGGCAAGAGACCCAGTACTTC.

This clonotype appeared a few times. The chain carries TRBV12-3 or TRBV12-4 and TRBJ2-3, with D perhaps matching TRBD2 (6 bases). Trimming removed 6 bases at V and 4 bases at J, with 17 bases between. This CDR3 is built from 15 residues. In DNA form, the CDR3 reads TGTGCCAGCAGCCTTACCCGAGCGGGCTCAGATACGCAGTATTTT. It yields the protein CASSLTRAGSDTQYF.

This chain joins TRBV29-1 and TRBJ1-1; D unresolved. Per germline, CDR1 SQVTM and CDR2 ANQGSEA. V gave up 7 bases and J gave up 8 bases, with 11 bases separating them. CDR3 size: 10 residues. The CDR3 protein is CSAYLGEAFF. The CDR3 DNA sequence: TGCAGCGCCTACCTGGGGGAAGCTTTCTTT.

This clonotype was observed at least ten times. The CDR3 sequence: CASRPPGQGNYGYTF. In DNA form, the CDR3 reads TGTGCCAGCAGGCCGCCGGGACAGGGTAACTATGGCTACACCTTC. The chain carries TRBV12-3 or TRBV12-4 and TRBJ1-2; TRBD1 agrees at 9 bases. V shed 6 bases, J shed 1 base, and the junction held 6 bases outside the gene matches. The CDR3 extends over 15 amino acids.

A word on this clonotype: Compared with germline, one end of the junction differs, possibly owing to a read error. V usage is TRBV19 and J usage is TRBJ1-1; D perhaps matches TRBD1 (6 bases). CDR1 and CDR2 from the germline V gene are LNHDA and SQIVND (reference sequence). The CDR3 covers 14 residues. The CDR3 reads CASRLTGMKTEAFF. The CDR3, as DNA: TGTGCCAGTAGACTTACAGGGATGAAAACTGAAGCTTTCTTT.

Only a few counts were recorded for this clonotype. The rearrangement uses TRBV7-9 and TRBJ2-5; TRBD2 might be the D (6 bases). This CDR3 has 14 amino acids. Trimming pared 5 bases from V and 0 bases from J, leaving 10 bases between. From germline, CDR1 is SEHNR and CDR2 FQNEAQ (reference sequence). CDR3 sequence (DNA): TGTGCCAGCAGCGTTACGGGGGACCAAGAGACCCAGTACTTC. Translated: CASSVTGDQETQYF.

In its sample, this clonotype was seen a few times. V is TRBV11-2 and J is TRBJ2-7, with D possibly matching TRBD2 (5 bases). Germline values: CDR1 SGHAT, CDR2 FQNNGV. The ends were cut back, 0 bases at V and 0 bases at J, with 9 bases in the middle. This CDR3 has 15 amino acids. The CDR3 sequence is CASSLEGRGSYEQYF. CDR3 nucleotide sequence: TGTGCCAGCAGCTTAGAAGGACGGGGCTCCTACGAGCAGTACTTC.

This clonotype was observed at least ten times. The CDR3 DNA is TGCGCCAGCAGCTGGAGGTCCGGGGACACTGAAGCTTTCTTT. Translated, it gives CASSWRSGDTEAFF. This sequence joins TRBV5-1 and TRBJ1-1; D unresolved. In germline, CDR1 is SGHRS, CDR2 YFSETQ. The CDR3 is made up of 14 amino acids. The V gene lost 3 bases and the J gene lost 3 bases, with 12 bases spanning the gap.

This clonotype has a handful of counts. The chain has TRBV20-1 and TRBJ2-3; 11 bases fit TRBD1. Germline CDR1 and CDR2: DFQATT and SNEGSKA (reference sequence). This CDR3 has 15 residues. The V segment lost 2 bases and the J segment 6 bases; nucleotides outside the gene matches: 7. The CDR3 DNA follows: TGCAGTGCTAGAACGGGACAGGGGGAATCCGATACGCAGTATTTT. Translating it yields CSARTGQGESDTQYF.

In its sample, this clonotype was seen many times. The V call is TRBV2, the J call TRBJ2-7; weak D call: TRBD1 (6 bases). V lost 5 bases and J lost 3, with 11 bases in between. CDR3 length: 13 residues. CDR1 and CDR2 from the germline V gene are SNHLY and FYNNEI. The CDR3 DNA reads as TGTGCCAGCAGTTGGGGACAAATCTACGAGCAGTACTTC. Protein sequence: CASSWGQIYEQYF.

This clonotype was detected ten times or more. This chain joins TRBV7-9 and TRBJ2-7; D is possibly TRBD2 (6 bases). With 4 bases removed from V and 5 bases from J, the gap between germline ends came to 18 bases. CDR1 is SEHNR, CDR2 FQNEAQ, per germline (reference sequence). This CDR3 spans 15 amino acids. For the CDR3, the DNA is TGTGCCAGCAGCTCGCACGGGAGCCCGAAGAACGAGCAGTACTTC. Translating it yields CASSSHGSPKNEQYF.

The chain couples TRBV7-3 to TRBJ2-3; TRBD2 aligns across 11 bases. Losses at the gene ends were 5 bases for V and 0 bases for J; bases not matched to a gene: 4. The CDR3 spans 16 residues. CDR1 is SGHTA and CDR2 is FQGTGA in the germline V gene. The CDR3 bases are TGTGCCAGCAGCCGTGTAGCGGGGGGGAGCACAGATACGCAGTATTTT. Its protein is CASSRVAGGSTDTQYF.

This clonotype was recorded many times. The genes are TRBV6-2 or TRBV6-3 and TRBJ2-5, with 8 bases identical to TRBD1. V lost 5 bases to trimming and J lost 5 bases; unmatched junction nucleotides: 10. Germline V gene lookup returns CDR1 MNHEY and CDR2 SVGEGT. This CDR3 contains 15 residues. The CDR3 region has the DNA TGTGCCAGCAGTACCGGACAGGGAGATGGGGAGACCCAGTACTTC. The encoded protein is CASSTGQGDGETQYF.

This clonotype was detected a few times. The gene calls are TRBV5-1 and TRBJ2-7; D is ambiguous. V was clipped by 2 bases and J by 0 bases, with 12 bases between them. The germline CDR1 and CDR2 sequences are SGHRS and YFSETQ. The CDR3 runs 15 residues. CDR3 region: CASSFATPLSYEQYF. The CDR3 DNA is TGCGCCAGCAGCTTTGCTACCCCTCTCTCCTACGAGCAGTACTTC.